A single sample is the source of the 27 T cell receptor beta chains below, sequenced in a study of control samples from healthy donors and cancer patients. TCRdb's copy holds only in-frame clones and misses some; the assay was immunoSEQ multiplex PCR. This sample has 260,000 or so clones; around 79% occur once, and the top ten carry about 14%. Source material: PBMCs. The receptor source for this set is a woman aged 60-75 years with lung cancer.

The chain is built from TRBV5-1 and TRBJ2-2, with no clear D. Trimming took 3 bases from V and 6 from J, leaving 12 bases between them. Germline V CDR1 and CDR2: SGHRS, YFSETQ. CDR3 length equals 14 residues. This chain's CDR3 is CASSSDWGSGELFF. The CDR3 DNA follows: TGCGCCAGCAGCTCCGATTGGGGATCCGGGGAGCTGTTTTTT.

The rearrangement links TRBV6-5 to TRBJ2-7; 8 positions agree with TRBD1. J was trimmed by 6 bases and V by 7 bases; bases with no gene match: 11. The germline CDR1 and CDR2 sequences are MNHEY and SVGAGI. The CDR3 loop spans 14 amino acids. CDR3 in amino acids: CASTKAGGWGEQYF. Here the CDR3 DNA reads TGTGCCAGCACCAAAGCAGGGGGCTGGGGCGAGCAGTACTTC.

The V call is TRBV9, the J call TRBJ2-7, with D possibly matching TRBD1 (6 bases). The CDR3 has 15 residues. V lost 4 bases and J lost 6, with 20 bases in between. CDR1 and CDR2 (germline): SGDLS, YYNGEE. The CDR3 protein is CASSREDRSSSEQYF. The CDR3 region has the DNA TGTGCCAGCAGCAGAGAAGACAGGTCTTCTAGCGAGCAGTACTTC.

The chain joins TRBV19 to TRBJ2-3, with 9 positions matching TRBD1. Trimming removed 9 bases from V and 5 bases from J; junction bases left unmatched: 6. Germline loops: CDR1 LNHDA, CDR2 SQIVND (reference sequence). The CDR3 consists of 13 residues. CDR3 in DNA: TGTGCCAGCCGGGACAGGGAAATAGATACGCAGTATTTT. Its protein is CASRDREIDTQYF.

Comments on this clone: This sample includes further DNA sequences coding for the same CDR3. The rearrangement links TRBV25-1 to TRBJ2-2; possibly TRBD2 for D (6 bases). This CDR3 spans 14 amino acids. The germline V gene encodes CDR1 MGHDK and CDR2 SYGVNS. V lost 3 bases, J lost 3 bases, and 8 bases lay in between. The CDR3 reads CASSDGGYTGELFF. In DNA form, the CDR3 reads TGTGCCAGCAGTGATGGGGGGTACACCGGGGAGCTGTTTTTT.

The chain has TRBV10-2 and TRBJ1-4; D is unresolved. The germline V and J ends were trimmed by 4 bases and 1 base, with 10 bases remaining between them. Germline V CDR1 and CDR2: WSHSY, SAAADI. The CDR3 consists of 15 residues. This CDR3 is CASSGWLGTNEKLFF. CDR3 DNA: TGCGCCAGCAGTGGCTGGCTTGGAACTAATGAAAAACTGTTTTTT.

V and J are TRBV27 and TRBJ2-3; D is unclear. Germline V lookup: CDR1 MNHEY, CDR2 SMNVEV (reference sequence). The CDR3 extends over 14 amino acids. The V gene lost 5 bases and the J gene lost 0 bases, with 9 bases spanning the gap. The CDR3: CASSPWLSTDTQYF. The CDR3 nucleotides are TGTGCCAGCAGTCCCTGGCTAAGCACAGATACGCAGTATTTT.

The chain carries TRBV12-3 or TRBV12-4 and TRBJ2-1; D is unresolved. Trimming left V 6 bases short and J 9 bases short, with 12 bases between. This CDR3 region has 12 residues. For the CDR3, the DNA is TGTGCCAGCAGGGTATCGGTCGCTGAGCAGTTCTTC. Protein product: CASRVSVAEQFF.

Comments on this clone: The sample contains more than one DNA sequence encoding this CDR3. The genes are TRBV5-1 and TRBJ1-2; D ambiguous. CDR3 length: 13 amino acids. CDR1 is SGHRS, CDR2 YFSETQ, per germline. V gave up 0 bases and J gave up 4 bases, with 7 bases separating them. CDR3 protein: CASSLGQTYGYTF. DNA for the CDR3: TGCGCCAGCAGCTTGGGCCAGACCTATGGCTACACCTTC.

The chain combines TRBV12-3 or TRBV12-4 with TRBJ1-1; D gene unclear. Between the trimmed V and J ends, which lost 6 bases and 2 bases, there was a span of 4 bases. CDR3 length: 11 amino acids. The DNA for the CDR3 is TGTGCCAGCAGCCGAAACACTGAAGCTTTCTTT. Protein: CASSRNTEAFF.

The chain uses TRBV4-2 and TRBJ2-3; a weak D match, TRBD2 (6 bases). Trimming took off 0 bases at V and 0 bases at J, with 7 bases between the two ends. Germline lookup yields CDR1 LGHNA and CDR2 YNFKEQ. The CDR3 runs 15 residues. CDR3 sequence reads: CASSQELASTDTQYF. The CDR3, as DNA: TGTGCCAGCAGCCAAGAACTAGCAAGCACAGATACGCAGTATTTT.

This chain uses TRBV7-9 with TRBJ2-1, with 7 bases identical to TRBD2. Germline assignment: CDR1 SEHNR and CDR2 FQNEAQ (reference sequence). The V gene end was trimmed by 3 bases and the J gene end by 2 bases; junction bases not matched to a gene: 16. The CDR3 has 19 residues. CDR3 region: CASSLGIFGGRGTYNEQFF. The CDR3 DNA follows: TGTGCCAGCAGCTTGGGAATTTTCGGCGGGAGAGGGACCTACAATGAGCAGTTCTTC.

The genes are TRBV2 and TRBJ2-5; maybe TRBD2 (5 bases). The CDR3 has 15 residues. The germline V gene encodes CDR1 SNHLY and CDR2 FYNNEI. V dropped 7 bases and J dropped 0 bases, with 15 bases sitting between them. For the CDR3, the DNA is TGTGCCAGCACCCCCCCCCGACTACACCAAGAGACCCAGTACTTC. This codes for CASTPPRLHQETQYF.

V usage is TRBV7-9 and J usage is TRBJ1-1; no firm D call. Germline V gene data show CDR1 as SEHNR and CDR2 as FQNEAQ (reference sequence). This CDR3 region has 16 residues. V lost 5 bases and J lost 0, with 16 bases in between. CDR3 sequence: CASSPRVNPLNTEAFF. For the CDR3, the DNA is TGTGCCAGCAGCCCTCGGGTGAACCCTTTGAACACTGAAGCTTTCTTT.

This clone was counted only a few times. This chain joins TRBV6-1 and TRBJ2-7; 9 nucleotides match TRBD2. Germline-derived CDR1 and CDR2 are MNHNS and SASEGT. V trimming: 0 bases; J trimming: 6 bases; junction bases outside the gene matches: 0. This CDR3 region has 13 residues. The CDR3 coding sequence is TGTGCCAGCAGTGAAGCTAGCGGGGGCGAGCAGTACTTC. Its protein is CASSEASGGEQYF.

V usage is TRBV18 and J usage is TRBJ1-5, with D tentatively TRBD1 (5 bases). CDR1 is KGHSH and CDR2 is LQKENI in the germline V gene. This CDR3 has 15 residues. The V end was cut by 3 bases, the J end by 0 bases, with 9 bases between. CDR3 amino acids: CASSPGRSSNQPQHF. CDR3 bases: TGTGCCAGCTCACCGGGACGAAGTAGCAATCAGCCCCAGCATTTT.

The genes are TRBV6-5 and TRBJ1-2, with unresolved D. The ends were cut back, 4 bases at V and 6 bases at J, with 12 bases in the middle. The CDR3 sequence is 13 residues long. CDR1 and CDR2 from the germline V gene are MNHEY and SVGAGI. The CDR3 region has the DNA TGTGCCAGCAGTTCCCCCCAGTCAAATGGCTACACCTTC. This codes for CASSSPQSNGYTF.

The chain is built from TRBV24-1 and TRBJ2-3; D possibly corresponds to TRBD2 (6 bases). CDR1 KGHDR and CDR2 SFDVKD come from the germline V gene. The CDR3 sequence is 16 residues long. Trimming shortened V by 4 bases and J by 6 bases, and 19 bases separated the two germline ends. CDR3 bases: TGTGCCACCAGTGACCCCCGGGACTTACCGACGGATACGCAGTATTTT. It encodes CATSDPRDLPTDTQYF.

V and J are TRBV6-5 and TRBJ1-2; 9 bases are a match to TRBD1. CDR3 size: 16 residues. V gave up 2 bases and J gave up 8 bases; unmatched junction bases: 12. Germline V gene data show CDR1 as MNHEY and CDR2 as SVGAGI. The CDR3 coding sequence is TGTGCCAGCAGTTACGGGACAGGGCCTTTAAGGGGGGGCTACACCTTC. This codes for CASSYGTGPLRGGYTF.

Here the CDR3 DNA reads TGTGCCAGCAGCTCTGGGGGAAGGACTAATGAAAAACTGTTTTTT. It yields the protein CASSSGGRTNEKLFF. The genes are TRBV5-4 and TRBJ1-4; tentatively, D is TRBD1 (5 bases). V was cut by 3 bases and J by 2 bases, with 11 bases left in between. The CDR3 is 15 amino acids. Per germline, CDR1 SGHNT and CDR2 YYREEE (reference sequence). Variable domain in full (rest from reference TRBV5-4 and TRBJ1-4): ETGVTQSPTHLIKTRGQQVTLRCSSQSGHNTVSWYQQALGQGPQFIFQYYREEENGRGNFPPRFSGLQFPNYSSELNVNALELDDSALYLCASSSGGRTNEKLFFGSGTQLSVL.

The rearrangement links TRBV29-1 to TRBJ2-3; possibly TRBD2 for D (6 bases). V was trimmed by 4 bases and J by 4 bases, leaving 9 bases between them. Germline CDR1 and CDR2: SQVTM and ANQGSEA. The CDR3 sequence is 12 residues long. CDR3 DNA: TGCAGCGTTGTATCGGGGGCAGATACGCAGTATTTT. The encoded protein is CSVVSGADTQYF.

The chain carries TRBV11-3 and TRBJ2-1; 12 bases match TRBD2. There are 15 residues in the CDR3. The junction had 7 bases not matched to a gene; V was cut back by 5 bases and J by 8 bases. The germline gives CDR1 SGHNT, CDR2 YENEEA. Here the CDR3 reads CASSLTSGGPYEQFF. The CDR3 DNA sequence: TGTGCCAGCAGCCTAACTAGCGGGGGGCCTTATGAGCAGTTCTTC.

The chain has TRBV15 and TRBJ2-7, with D unresolved. The germline V and J ends were trimmed by 2 bases and 7 bases, with 9 bases remaining between them. The CDR3 has 12 residues. From germline, CDR1 is LNHNV and CDR2 YYDKDF (reference sequence). The CDR3 bases are TGTGCCACCAGCAGACCTAAGGAGGAGCAGTACTTC. It yields the protein CATSRPKEEQYF. The full variable domain, in which reference TRBV15 and TRBJ2-7 provide the parts outside the CDR3, is DAMVIQNPRYQVTQFGKPVTLSCSQTLNHNVMYWYQQKSSQAPKLLFHYYDKDFNNEADTPDNFQSRRPNTSFCFLDIRSPGLGDTAMYLCATSRPKEEQYFGPGTRLTVT.

This chain joins TRBV5-5 and TRBJ2-2; D unresolved. The CDR3 runs to 14 residues. The germline V gene encodes CDR1 SGHKS and CDR2 YYEKEE (reference sequence). Trimming removed 10 bases from V and 4 bases from J, with 17 bases in between. CDR3 in DNA: TGTGCCTGCACTGTGACGAGTCCCACCGGGGAGCTGTTTTTT. This codes for CACTVTSPTGELFF.

The J gene is TRBJ2-6, the V gene TRBV27; D unresolved. The germline gives CDR1 MNHEY, CDR2 SMNVEV (reference sequence). This CDR3 has 17 residues. V was clipped by 2 bases and J by 0 bases, with 11 bases between them. The CDR3 reads CASSLTVWRSGANVLTF. CDR3 sequence (DNA): TGTGCCAGCAGTTTAACAGTTTGGCGCTCTGGGGCCAACGTCCTGACTTTC. Variable domain in full (rest from reference TRBV27 and TRBJ2-6): EAQVTQNPRYLITVTGKKLTVTCSQNMNHEYMSWYRQDPGLGLRQIYYSMNVEVTDKGDVPEGYKVSRKEKRNFPLILESPSPNQTSLYFCASSLTVWRSGANVLTFGAGSRLTVL.

This chain joins TRBV27 and TRBJ2-5; TRBD2 matches at 13 bases. CDR3 length: 18 residues. The trim removed 7 bases at V and 0 bases at J, leaving 11 bases unmatched. CDR1 and CDR2 (germline): MNHEY, SMNVEV (reference sequence). The CDR3 loop is CASKPGLAGLRYQETQYF. CDR3 DNA: TGTGCCAGCAAACCGGGACTAGCGGGGCTAAGGTACCAAGAGACCCAGTACTTC.

In this sample, this clone turned up a few times. The V and J genes are TRBV10-3 and TRBJ1-5; the D gene is possibly TRBD1 (5 bases). Germline loops: CDR1 ENHRY, CDR2 SYGVKD. This CDR3 is built from 14 residues. V lost 7 bases and J lost 5, with 15 bases in between. The CDR3 loop is CAITQEGRDQPQHF. The CDR3 bases are TGTGCCATCACCCAGGAGGGGCGCGATCAGCCCCAGCATTTT.